Listed below are T cell receptor beta chains from one sample, sequenced in a study of blood T cell repertoires in COVID-19. Here immunoSEQ multiplex PCR was the method, and the copy in TCRdb shows in-frame clones only, minus some. The table lists about 140,000 clones, about nine tenths of them singletons. Sample: peripheral blood. The origin of the receptors is a woman aged 80 or older with acute or convalescent COVID-19. CDR3s include the opening cysteine and the closing phenylalanine or tryptophan. The D gene is left open where the match is weak. The size of a clone is reported for some rows only, either as once, few or many, or as a class for expanded clones.

clone_size: once; d_call: -; j_call: TRBJ2-1; v_call: TRBV29-1; cdr3_nt: TGCAGCGGTGCCTTAGGGGGAAGGGCCTACAATGAGCAGTTCTTC; cdr3_aa: CSGALGGRAYNEQFF
clone_size: -; d_call: TRBD1; j_call: TRBJ1-3; v_call: TRBV4-1; cdr3_nt: TGCGCCAGCAGCCAAGGGGGGTCCGGGACAGGGGCTGGAAACACCATATATTTT; cdr3_aa: CASSQGGSGTGAGNTIYF
clone_size: -; d_call: TRBD1; j_call: TRBJ1-1; v_call: TRBV6-6; cdr3_nt: TGTGCCAGCAGTTTACAGGGGATGAACACTGAAGCTTTCTTT; cdr3_aa: CASSLQGMNTEAFF
clone_size: -; d_call: TRBD1; j_call: TRBJ1-1; v_call: TRBV18; cdr3_nt: TGTGCCAGCTCACCACCCGGAAGGGGGCACACTGAAGCTTTCTTT; cdr3_aa: CASSPPGRGHTEAFF
clone_size: -; d_call: -; j_call: TRBJ1-6; v_call: TRBV30; cdr3_nt: TGTGCCTGGAGTGTAGGGTCGGGACTCAACTCCTTTCACTTT; cdr3_aa: CAWSVGSGLNSFHF
clone_size: -; d_call: TRBD2; j_call: TRBJ2-3; v_call: TRBV6-5; cdr3_nt: TGTGCCAGCACGTTACGGGGGGGCCGGGAAGATACGCAGTATTTT; cdr3_aa: CASTLRGGREDTQYF
clone_size: -; d_call: TRBD1; j_call: TRBJ2-1; v_call: TRBV7-9; cdr3_nt: TGTGCCAGCAGTAGGGACAGGGCTTCCTACAATGAGCAGTTCTTC; cdr3_aa: CASSRDRASYNEQFF
clone_size: few; d_call: TRBD1; j_call: TRBJ1-4; v_call: TRBV30; cdr3_nt: TGTGCCTGGAGCGACACAGGGGGTAATGAAAAACTGTTTTTT; cdr3_aa: CAWSDTGGNEKLFF
clone_size: few; d_call: -; j_call: TRBJ1-1; v_call: TRBV7-6; cdr3_nt: TGTGCCAGCAGCTTAGATGAGGGGAGGTCATCTGAAGCTTTCTTT; cdr3_aa: CASSLDEGRSSEAFF
clone_size: -; d_call: TRBD2; j_call: TRBJ2-1; v_call: TRBV18; cdr3_nt: TGTGCCAGCTCACCACCTAGCGGGGGGAACAATGAGCAGTTCTTC; cdr3_aa: CASSPPSGGNNEQFF
clone_size: -; d_call: -; j_call: TRBJ2-3; v_call: TRBV5-1; cdr3_nt: TGCGCCAGCAGCTTGGATTCTGTCTCGGATACGCAGTATTTT; cdr3_aa: CASSLDSVSDTQYF
clone_size: -; d_call: -; j_call: TRBJ2-2; v_call: TRBV11-1; cdr3_nt: TGTGCCAGCAGCTTACTATGGGCCACCGGGGAGCTGTTTTTT; cdr3_aa: CASSLLWATGELFF
clone_size: -; d_call: TRBD1; j_call: TRBJ1-3; v_call: TRBV19; cdr3_nt: TGTGCCAGTAGTAGGGACAGGGTTGCCTTCTCTGGAAACACCATATATTTT; cdr3_aa: CASSRDRVAFSGNTIYF
clone_size: -; d_call: -; j_call: TRBJ1-1; v_call: TRBV6-5; cdr3_nt: TGTGCCAGCAGTTACTCGAGGGGAGGGAGGACTGAAGCTTTCTTT; cdr3_aa: CASSYSRGGRTEAFF
clone_size: few; d_call: -; j_call: TRBJ2-3; v_call: TRBV7-3; cdr3_nt: TGTGCCAGCAGCTTAGAGGGGGGGCCAGATACGCAGTATTTT; cdr3_aa: CASSLEGGPDTQYF
clone_size: -; d_call: -; j_call: TRBJ2-7; v_call: TRBV7-8; cdr3_nt: TGTGCCAGCAGCTTAGCTGACATAGGAACCTACGAGCAGTACTTC; cdr3_aa: CASSLADIGTYEQYF
clone_size: -; d_call: -; j_call: TRBJ2-5; v_call: TRBV6-6; cdr3_nt: TGTGCCAGCAGTTACTGGGCGGGGTACCAAGAGACCCAGTACTTC; cdr3_aa: CASSYWAGYQETQYF
clone_size: -; d_call: TRBD1; j_call: TRBJ1-3; v_call: TRBV25-1; cdr3_nt: TGTGCCAGCAGTGCGACAGGGTGGTCTGGAAACACCATATATTTT; cdr3_aa: CASSATGWSGNTIYF
clone_size: -; d_call: TRBD2; j_call: TRBJ2-1; v_call: TRBV5-1; cdr3_nt: TGCGCCAGCAGCTTGGTAATTAGCGGGGAATACAATGAGCAGTTCTTC; cdr3_aa: CASSLVISGEYNEQFF
clone_size: -; d_call: -; j_call: TRBJ1-3; v_call: TRBV7-3; cdr3_nt: TGTGCCAGCAGCCCCCCGGGGGGTTCCCCTGGAAACACCATATATTTT; cdr3_aa: CASSPPGGSPGNTIYF
clone_size: -; d_call: TRBD1; j_call: TRBJ1-4; v_call: TRBV29-1; cdr3_nt: TGCAGCGTTAAAGAGACAGGGGGGTATGAAAAACTGTTTTTT; cdr3_aa: CSVKETGGYEKLFF
clone_size: -; d_call: -; j_call: TRBJ1-6; v_call: TRBV6-1; cdr3_nt: TGTGCCAGCAGTGAATGGCGGGGGGAAAATAATTCACCCCTCCACTTT; cdr3_aa: CASSEWRGENNSPLHF
clone_size: few; d_call: TRBD1; j_call: TRBJ1-1; v_call: TRBV6-1; cdr3_nt: TGTGCCAGCAGTGAATTCCGGACAGGGTTATACACTGAAGCTTTCTTT; cdr3_aa: CASSEFRTGLYTEAFF
clone_size: -; d_call: TRBD1; j_call: TRBJ1-2; v_call: TRBV7-3; cdr3_nt: TGTGCCAGCAGCTTAACTGGACAGGCCAACTATGGCTACACCTTC; cdr3_aa: CASSLTGQANYGYTF
clone_size: -; d_call: TRBD1; j_call: TRBJ1-2; v_call: TRBV5-4; cdr3_nt: TGTGCCAGCAGCCAGGACAGGGGGCTTGGCTACACCTTC; cdr3_aa: CASSQDRGLGYTF
clone_size: once; d_call: -; j_call: TRBJ1-1; v_call: TRBV5-1; cdr3_nt: TGCGCCAGCAGCTCTAGGGGGTATGACACTGAAGCTTTCTTT; cdr3_aa: CASSSRGYDTEAFF
clone_size: -; d_call: TRBD1; j_call: TRBJ2-5; v_call: TRBV4-1; cdr3_nt: TGCGCCAGCAGCCTGGGACAGGGGAGGGAGACCCAGTACTTC; cdr3_aa: CASSLGQGRETQYF
clone_size: -; d_call: -; j_call: TRBJ1-5; v_call: TRBV27; cdr3_nt: TGTGCCAGCAGTTTCGGAGGGTTTGGGCCCCAGCATTTT; cdr3_aa: CASSFGGFGPQHF
clone_size: -; d_call: -; j_call: TRBJ2-2; v_call: TRBV9; cdr3_nt: TGTGCCAGCAGCGTACGGCCTAGTAGCGGGGAGCTGTTTTTT; cdr3_aa: CASSVRPSSGELFF
clone_size: -; d_call: TRBD1; j_call: TRBJ1-2; v_call: TRBV19; cdr3_nt: TGTGCCAGTAGTATAGGGACAGGGCCCGACTATGGCTACACCTTC; cdr3_aa: CASSIGTGPDYGYTF
clone_size: few; d_call: TRBD1; j_call: TRBJ1-5; v_call: TRBV5-8; cdr3_nt: TGTGCCACCCGACCCCGGCGACAGGGGGAGAGCAATCAGCCCCAGCATTTT; cdr3_aa: CATRPRRQGESNQPQHF
clone_size: -; d_call: -; j_call: TRBJ1-2; v_call: TRBV7-3; cdr3_nt: TGTGCCAGCAGCCTCGGACAGAACTATGGCTACACCTTC; cdr3_aa: CASSLGQNYGYTF
clone_size: -; d_call: TRBD1; j_call: TRBJ2-1; v_call: TRBV6-6; cdr3_nt: TGTGCCAGCACGTGGACAGGGGGGACCTACAATGAGCAGTTCTTC; cdr3_aa: CASTWTGGTYNEQFF
clone_size: once; d_call: -; j_call: TRBJ1-3; v_call: TRBV30; cdr3_nt: TGTGCCTGGAGTGCTTCAGGGCGTAACACCATATATTTT; cdr3_aa: CAWSASGRNTIYF
clone_size: -; d_call: -; j_call: TRBJ1-5; v_call: TRBV28; cdr3_nt: TGTGCCAGCAAAATAAACCCGGGCAATCAGCCCCAGCATTTT; cdr3_aa: CASKINPGNQPQHF
clone_size: -; d_call: TRBD1; j_call: TRBJ1-3; v_call: TRBV18; cdr3_nt: TGTGCCAGCTCACCAGGGGACAGGGTTGGAAACACCATATATTTT; cdr3_aa: CASSPGDRVGNTIYF
clone_size: -; d_call: -; j_call: TRBJ1-1; v_call: TRBV12-3/TRBV12-4; cdr3_nt: TGTGCCAGCAGTTTACAAGGTCAAGGACAGTTCTTT; cdr3_aa: CASSLQGQGQFF
clone_size: -; d_call: -; j_call: TRBJ2-5; v_call: TRBV2; cdr3_nt: TGTGCCAGCAGCTCCTCAGGACAGTGGGGAGAGACCCAGTACTTC; cdr3_aa: CASSSSGQWGETQYF
clone_size: -; d_call: -; j_call: TRBJ1-1; v_call: TRBV19; cdr3_nt: TGTGCCAGTAGCCTAAGGGGGTGGGGAACTGAAGCTTTCTTT; cdr3_aa: CASSLRGWGTEAFF
clone_size: -; d_call: -; j_call: TRBJ1-1; v_call: TRBV25-1; cdr3_nt: TGTGCCAGCGCCCCTGCGGGAATGAACACTGAAGCTTTCTTT; cdr3_aa: CASAPAGMNTEAFF